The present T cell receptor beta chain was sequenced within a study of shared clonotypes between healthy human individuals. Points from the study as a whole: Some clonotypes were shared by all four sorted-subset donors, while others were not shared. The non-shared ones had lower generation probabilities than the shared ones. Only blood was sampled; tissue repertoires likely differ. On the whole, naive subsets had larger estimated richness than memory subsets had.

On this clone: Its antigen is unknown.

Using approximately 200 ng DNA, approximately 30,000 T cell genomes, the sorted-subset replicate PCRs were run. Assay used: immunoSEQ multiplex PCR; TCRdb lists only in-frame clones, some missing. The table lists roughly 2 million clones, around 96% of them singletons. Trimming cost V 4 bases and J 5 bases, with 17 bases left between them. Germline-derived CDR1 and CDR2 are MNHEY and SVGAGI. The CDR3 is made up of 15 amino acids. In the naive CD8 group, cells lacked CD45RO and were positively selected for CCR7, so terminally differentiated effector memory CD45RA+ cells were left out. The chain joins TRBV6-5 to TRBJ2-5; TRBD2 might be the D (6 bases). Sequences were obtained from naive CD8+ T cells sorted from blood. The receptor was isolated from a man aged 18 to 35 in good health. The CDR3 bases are TGTGCCAGCAGTTCCGGGGGATACCCCTCGGAGACCCAGTACTTC. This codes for CASSSGGYPSETQYF.